The rows below give T cell receptor beta chains drawn from one sample of a study of response to subunit inactivated influenza vaccine. Each CDR3 protein gets one entry after TCRdb re-called the RT-PCR reads with MiXCR. The sample comprises roughly 700,000 distinct CDR3 sequences, approximately 15% of which are singletons, and around 7.3% rests with the top ten. This specimen consisted of PBMCs from blood, obtained approximately 15 days before vaccination. These receptors all come from a man aged 45 to 65 who received an inactivated influenza vaccine. Each CDR3 is given with its conserved first and last residue. The order of the fields is D gene, J gene, V gene, clone size, CDR3 DNA, CDR3 protein. D genes are given only for firm matches. Clone size is stated in some rows and not others, as once, few, many or a class when expanded.

d_call: NA; j_call: TRBJ2-1; v_call: TRBV15; clone_size: many; cdr3_nt: TGTGCCACCAGCAGAGATTCACAGGGCCAGTTCTTC; cdr3_aa: CATSRDSQGQFF
d_call: NA; j_call: TRBJ2-7; v_call: TRBV3-1; clone_size: few; cdr3_nt: TGTGCCAGCAGCCAAGATGGGCGGGCCAGACATTACGAGCAGTACTTC; cdr3_aa: CASSQDGRARHYEQYF
d_call: NA; j_call: TRBJ1-1; v_call: TRBV20-1; clone_size: few; cdr3_nt: TGCTGTGCTAGAGATTCAGTCGGAGGGGAGAACACTGAAGCTTTCTTT; cdr3_aa: CCARDSVGGENTEAFF
d_call: TRBD1; j_call: TRBJ1-2; v_call: TRBV28; clone_size: NA; cdr3_nt: TGTGCCAGCAGTTTACACCGGGACAGGGGGGCGGGAGGCTACACCTTC; cdr3_aa: CASSLHRDRGAGGYTF
d_call: NA; j_call: TRBJ2-1; v_call: TRBV13; clone_size: few; cdr3_nt: TGTGCCAGCAGCTTAGGTTCCCTAGAAGCAATATACAATGAGCAGTTCTTC; cdr3_aa: CASSLGSLEAIYNEQFF
d_call: TRBD1; j_call: TRBJ2-7; v_call: TRBV7-2; clone_size: few; cdr3_nt: TGTGCCAGCAGCGGACAGGGGCGGAACGAGCAGTACTTC; cdr3_aa: CASSGQGRNEQYF
d_call: NA; j_call: TRBJ2-5; v_call: TRBV12-3/TRBV12-4; clone_size: NA; cdr3_nt: TGTGCCAGCAGTTTATTGAGACGAGAGACCCAGTACTTC; cdr3_aa: CASSLLRRETQYF
d_call: NA; j_call: TRBJ2-5; v_call: TRBV7-9; clone_size: many; cdr3_nt: TGTGCCAGCAGCCCATCCAGGAGACGGGCCATCCAAGAGACCCAGTACTTC; cdr3_aa: CASSPSRRRAIQETQYF
d_call: NA; j_call: TRBJ1-5; v_call: TRBV5-1; clone_size: NA; cdr3_nt: TGCGCCAGCAGCTGGAGGAGGGGATGGAGCAATCAGCCCCAGCATTTT; cdr3_aa: CASSWRRGWSNQPQHF
d_call: TRBD2; j_call: TRBJ2-5; v_call: TRBV6-1; clone_size: NA; cdr3_nt: TGTGCCAGCAGTCCCCTCGGACTAGCGGGGGGGGATCAAGAGACCCAGTACTTC; cdr3_aa: CASSPLGLAGGDQETQYF